Presented here are 26 T cell receptor beta chains from one specimen sequenced in a study of T cells in Graves' hyperthyroidism and ophthalmopathy. What was amplified from RNA transcripts were TCR beta CDR3 regions. The primer set for the first-round RT-PCR of the TCR CDR3 was HTBI. TCRdb redid the calling of the multiplex PCR reads with MiXCR, one entry per CDR3 protein. The table includes roughly 570,000 distinct CDR3 sequences, approximately 15% detected once. Sample: blood. The receptor set was obtained from a woman aged 25 to 45 with Graves' hyperthyroidism.

The gene calls are TRBV11-3 and TRBJ1-2; 9 nucleotides agree with TRBD1. The germline V gene encodes CDR1 SGHNT and CDR2 YENEEA. After removal of 6 bases from V and 7 bases from J, the junction contained 9 bases not matched to a gene. The CDR3 runs to 14 residues. For the CDR3, the DNA is TGTGCCAGCAGACCAGGACAGGGGTCTGGTGGCTACACCTTC. This gives the protein CASRPGQGSGGYTF.

V gene TRBV6-1 combines with J gene TRBJ1-2, with D maybe TRBD1 (6 bases). With 7 bases removed from V and 0 bases from J, the gap between germline ends came to 18 bases. The CDR3 extends over 16 amino acids. Germline V CDR1 and CDR2: MNHNS, SASEGT. The CDR3 here is CASTLRTAISNYGYTF. The CDR3 DNA reads as TGTGCCAGCACCCTCCGGACAGCAATTTCTAACTATGGCTACACCTTC.

This clonotype was detected many times. The chain carries TRBV18 and TRBJ2-1; D gene ambiguous. CDR1 is KGHSH and CDR2 is LQKENI in the germline V gene. The CDR3 has 15 amino acids. V shed 2 bases and J shed 8 bases, with 16 bases lying between them. CDR3 region: CASSPIIRKSHEQFF. CDR3 DNA: TGTGCCAGCTCACCAATCATTCGGAAGAGCCATGAGCAGTTCTTC.

This clonotype was seen only a few times. The chain carries TRBV9 and TRBJ2-5, with 9 bases matching TRBD2. CDR1 is SGDLS and CDR2 is YYNGEE in the germline V gene. The CDR3 totals 15 residues. V shed 3 bases, J shed 5 bases, and the junction held 8 bases outside the gene matches. This chain's CDR3 is CASSGRTSDGETQYF. The CDR3 DNA follows: TGTGCCAGCAGCGGACGGACTAGCGACGGTGAGACCCAGTACTTC.

The CDR3 here is CASSQWEAGGAYEQYF. The CDR3 DNA is TGTGCCAGCAGCCAATGGGAAGCGGGAGGGGCCTACGAGCAGTACTTC. The genes are TRBV16 and TRBJ2-7; TRBD2 agrees at 10 bases. CDR1 is KGHSY and CDR2 is FQNENV in the germline V gene. This CDR3 has 16 amino acids. J lost 2 bases, V lost 1 base, and 5 bases had no gene match.

In this sample, this clonotype turned up many times. One end of the junction is discordant with germline, which a read error may explain. V and J are TRBV5-1 and TRBJ2-7; D perhaps matches TRBD1 (5 bases). This CDR3 is built from 13 residues. CDR1 is SGHRS and CDR2 is YFSETQ in the germline V gene. The CDR3 loop reads CASSFQGSYEQYF. As DNA, the CDR3 is TGTGCCAGCAGCTTCCAGGGATCCTACGAGCAGTACTTC.

This clonotype has ten or more counts. The rearrangement links TRBV7-9 to TRBJ2-5; 11 nucleotides line up with TRBD1. This CDR3 contains 15 residues. Germline lookup yields CDR1 SEHNR and CDR2 FQNEAQ (reference sequence). The junction had 6 bases not matched to a gene; V was cut back by 5 bases and J by 4 bases. CDR3 region: CASSADGTGGETQYF. For the CDR3, the DNA is TGTGCCAGCAGCGCCGACGGGACAGGGGGAGAGACCCAGTACTTC.

This clonotype has more than one count but fewer than ten. The gene calls are TRBV5-6 and TRBJ1-5; weak D call: TRBD1 (6 bases). The V end lost 0 bases, the J end lost 9 bases, and 13 bases lay between the germline ends. The CDR3 contains 14 residues. Germline loops: CDR1 SGHDT, CDR2 YYEEEE. The CDR3 loop is CASSLGDKGLPQHF. In nucleotides, the CDR3 is TGTGCCAGCAGCTTGGGGGACAAGGGATTGCCCCAGCATTTT.

This rearrangement joins TRBV25-1 to TRBJ2-3; TRBD2 matches at 13 bases. The CDR3 extends over 16 amino acids. V lost 6 bases, J lost 4 bases, and 7 bases stayed unmatched. The germline gives CDR1 MGHDK, CDR2 SYGVNS. The DNA for the CDR3 is TGTGCCAGCAGCGGACTAGCGGGAGTTTGGGCAGATACGCAGTATTTT. It yields the protein CASSGLAGVWADTQYF. The complete variable domain, with remaining parts taken from reference TRBV25-1 and TRBJ2-3, reads EADIYQTPRYLVIGTGKKITLECSQTMGHDKMYWYQQDPGMELHLIHYSYGVNSTEKGDLSSESTVSRIRTEHFPLTLESARPSHTSQYLCASSGLAGVWADTQYFGPGTRLTVL.

This clonotype has ten or more counts. The V and J genes are TRBV28 and TRBJ2-1, with 8 nucleotides matching TRBD2. Germline V gives CDR1 MDHEN, CDR2 SYDVKM. The CDR3 has 15 amino acids. With V trimmed by 6 bases and J by 0 bases, 4 bases remained unmatched. The CDR3 bases are TGTGCCAGCAGGCCGAGCGGGAGCTCCTACAATGAGCAGTTCTTC. This sequence encodes CASRPSGSSYNEQFF.

Many counts were recorded for this clonotype. This chain uses TRBV28 with TRBJ2-5; D gene uncertain. Trimming pared 6 bases from V and 1 base from J, leaving 6 bases between. The germline gives CDR1 MDHEN, CDR2 SYDVKM. The CDR3 runs to 12 residues. The CDR3 is CASSRTQETQYF. In DNA, the CDR3 is TGTGCCAGCAGCCGGACCCAAGAGACCCAGTACTTC. Looking up the rest from reference TRBV28 and TRBJ2-5 gives the full variable domain: DVKVTQSSRYLVKRTGEKVFLECVQDMDHENMFWYRQDPGLGLRLIYFSYDVKMKEKGDIPEGYSVSREKKERFSLILESASTNQTSMYLCASSRTQETQYFGPGTRLLVL.

This chain joins TRBV9 and TRBJ2-7; D is perhaps TRBD2 (5 bases). Trimming pared 4 bases from V and 7 bases from J, leaving 15 bases between. The germline V gene has CDR1 SGDLS and CDR2 YYNGEE. The CDR3 length is 13 residues. CDR3 coding DNA: TGTGCCAGCAGCACCAGCGGTATGGGAGAGCAGTACTTC. It specifies CASSTSGMGEQYF.

The CDR3 region is CASSLTPTFSSPLHF. As DNA, the CDR3 is TGTGCCAGCAGCCTTACACCTACCTTCTCTTCACCCCTCCACTTT. The chain joins TRBV7-2 to TRBJ1-6; no firm D call. Trimming pared 5 bases from V and 9 bases from J, leaving 17 bases between. The CDR3 has 15 amino acids. Germline lookup yields CDR1 SGHTA and CDR2 FQGNSA. The full variable domain, with the rest looked up from reference TRBV7-2 and TRBJ1-6, is GAGVSQSPSNKVTEKGKDVELRCDPISGHTALYWYRQSLGQGLEFLIYFQGNSAPDKSGLPSDRFSAERTGGSVSTLTIQRTQQEDSAVYLCASSLTPTFSSPLHFGNGTRLTVT.

This clonotype has at least ten counts. This chain joins TRBV20-1 and TRBJ2-7; D is undetermined. The length of the CDR3 is 14 residues. The V and J ends lost 3 bases and 1 base respectively, with 13 bases between them. CDR1 is DFQATT, CDR2 SNEGSKA, per germline (reference sequence). This CDR3 reads CSARDQTRSYEQYF. The CDR3 nucleotides are TGCAGTGCTAGGGACCAGACTCGTTCCTACGAGCAGTACTTC.

V usage is TRBV29-1 and J usage is TRBJ2-7; 7 nucleotides match TRBD2. Germline V gene sequence: CDR1 SQVTM, CDR2 ANQGSEA. The CDR3 is 14 amino acids. Trimming at V came to 4 bases and at J to 6 bases, leaving 12 bases not matched to a gene. CDR3 sequence (DNA): TGCAGCGTTGGGATCGCGGGGGTAGGCAGCGAGCAGTACTTC. It yields the protein CSVGIAGVGSEQYF.

Here the CDR3 reads CASTGESEAFF. The CDR3 DNA reads as TGCGCCAGTACAGGGGAATCGGAAGCTTTCTTT. The chain links TRBV4-3 to TRBJ1-1; TRBD1 matches at 7 bases. This CDR3 is built from 11 residues. Germline V gene lookup returns CDR1 LGHNA and CDR2 YSLEER. V was pared by 9 bases and J by 8 bases, with 6 bases of the junction left unmatched.

The CDR3 reads CASSMWGANTEAFF. CDR3 DNA sequence: TGTGCCAGTAGTATGTGGGGGGCGAACACTGAAGCTTTCTTT. The chain links TRBV19 to TRBJ1-1, with TRBD1 as a possible D gene (6 bases). Trimming left V 3 bases short and J 1 base short, with 9 bases between. Per germline, CDR1 LNHDA and CDR2 SQIVND (reference sequence). This CDR3 is 14 amino acids long.

This clonotype came up many times. The chain is built from TRBV12-3 or TRBV12-4 and TRBJ2-7; D remains ambiguous. The length of the CDR3 is 12 residues. V shed 0 bases and J shed 1 base, with 1 base lying between them. This chain's CDR3 is CASSLASYEQYF. The CDR3 bases are TGTGCCAGCAGTTTAGCATCCTACGAGCAGTACTTC.

This clonotype was seen many times. The J gene is TRBJ2-1, the V gene TRBV27; the D gene is possibly TRBD1 (7 bases). Trimming removed 6 bases from V and 4 bases from J, with 16 bases in between. This CDR3 is 15 amino acids long. CDR1 and CDR2 (germline): MNHEY, SMNVEV (reference sequence). CDR3 DNA: TGTGCCAGCAGGCACCAGGGGGAGGCTTACAATGAGCAGTTCTTC. Translating gives CASRHQGEAYNEQFF.

The CDR3 DNA sequence: TGTGCCAGCAGCTTTCTCTTTATAAGGGTGATCGGATCAGATACGCAGTATTTT. Translating gives CASSFLFIRVIGSDTQYF. V is TRBV7-8 and J is TRBJ2-3; no reliable D call. The CDR3 sequence is 18 residues long. Trimming cost V 3 bases and J 4 bases, with 23 bases left between them. Germline values: CDR1 SGHVS, CDR2 FQNEAQ.

This clonotype has ten or more counts. V gene TRBV5-1 combines with J gene TRBJ2-7; 9 bases align to TRBD1. This CDR3 spans 15 amino acids. CDR1 is SGHRS and CDR2 is YFSETQ in the germline V gene. V lost 4 bases to trimming and J lost 0 bases; unmatched junction nucleotides: 5. The CDR3 DNA is TGCGCCAGCAGCCACGGGACAGGGAACTCCTACGAGCAGTACTTC. Translated: CASSHGTGNSYEQYF.

This clonotype was detected a few times. A much larger clone sits a single nucleotide away, making a read error possible. The chain combines TRBV6-2 or TRBV6-3 with TRBJ2-5; TRBD2 aligns across 8 bases. V lost 7 bases and J lost 1; bases outside the gene matches: 8. Per germline, CDR1 MNHEY and CDR2 SVGEGT. The CDR3 length is 15 residues. Here the CDR3 reads CASTMGGRLQETQYF. The CDR3 DNA reads as TGTGCCAGCACCATGGGCGGGAGGCTCCAAGAGACCCAGTACTTC.

This clonotype was recorded many times. This chain links TRBV30 with TRBJ1-1; no clear D. Trimming cost V 3 bases and J 4 bases, with 12 bases left between them. CDR3 length equals 13 residues. From germline, CDR1 is GTSNPN and CDR2 SVGIG (reference sequence). The CDR3 is CAWRIQAGTEAFF. As DNA, the CDR3 is TGTGCCTGGAGGATCCAGGCGGGCACTGAAGCTTTCTTT.

This chain uses TRBV13 with TRBJ2-4, with a possible D match to TRBD1 (6 bases). This CDR3 has 17 amino acids. V gave up 5 bases and J gave up 5 bases, with 22 bases separating them. Germline V gene sequence: CDR1 PRHDT, CDR2 FYEKMQ (reference sequence). The CDR3 sequence is CASSHRTPRDTENIQYF. The DNA for the CDR3 is TGTGCCAGCAGCCATAGGACCCCCCGGGACACCGAAAACATTCAGTACTTC.

This clonotype was detected many times. The chain joins TRBV4-1 to TRBJ1-1; the D is unclear. Germline CDR1 and CDR2: MGHRA and YSYEKL. This CDR3 spans 14 amino acids. With 0 bases removed from V and 0 bases from J, the gap between germline ends came to 5 bases. The CDR3 here is CASSQDPLNTEAFF. The CDR3 bases are TGCGCCAGCAGCCAAGATCCTCTGAACACTGAAGCTTTCTTT.

In its sample, this clonotype was seen many times. The chain is built from TRBV11-2 and TRBJ2-5; possibly TRBD2 for D (6 bases). With 4 bases removed from V and 4 bases from J, the gap between germline ends came to 13 bases. This CDR3 is built from 14 residues. Germline V gene sequence: CDR1 SGHAT, CDR2 FQNNGV. In DNA form, the CDR3 reads TGTGCCAGCAGCTCTTGGGAGGTCGGAGAGACCCAGTACTTC. It specifies CASSSWEVGETQYF. The full variable domain, in which reference TRBV11-2 and TRBJ2-5 provide the parts outside the CDR3, is EAGVAQSPRYKIIEKRQSVAFWCNPISGHATLYWYQQILGQGPKLLIQFQNNGVVDDSQLPKDRFSAERLKGVDSTLKIQPAKLEDSAVYLCASSSWEVGETQYFGPGTRLLVL.